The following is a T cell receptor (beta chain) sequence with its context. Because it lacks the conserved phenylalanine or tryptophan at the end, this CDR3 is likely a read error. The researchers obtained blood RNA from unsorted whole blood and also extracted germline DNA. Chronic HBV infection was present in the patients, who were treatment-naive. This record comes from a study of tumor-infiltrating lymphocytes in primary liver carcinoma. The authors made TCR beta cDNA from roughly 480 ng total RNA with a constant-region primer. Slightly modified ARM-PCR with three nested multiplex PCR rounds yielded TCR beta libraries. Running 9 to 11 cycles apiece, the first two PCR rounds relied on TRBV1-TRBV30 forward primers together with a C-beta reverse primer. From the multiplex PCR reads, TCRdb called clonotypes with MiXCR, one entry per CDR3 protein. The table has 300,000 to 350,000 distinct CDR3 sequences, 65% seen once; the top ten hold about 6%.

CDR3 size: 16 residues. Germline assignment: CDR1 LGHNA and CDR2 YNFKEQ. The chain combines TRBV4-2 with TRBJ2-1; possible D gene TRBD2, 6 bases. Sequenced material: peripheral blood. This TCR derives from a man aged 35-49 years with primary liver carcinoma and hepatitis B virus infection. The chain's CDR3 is CASRQEGWGVNNEQFI. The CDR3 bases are TGTGCCAGCAGACAAGAGGGATGGGGGGTGAACAATGAGCAGTTCATC.